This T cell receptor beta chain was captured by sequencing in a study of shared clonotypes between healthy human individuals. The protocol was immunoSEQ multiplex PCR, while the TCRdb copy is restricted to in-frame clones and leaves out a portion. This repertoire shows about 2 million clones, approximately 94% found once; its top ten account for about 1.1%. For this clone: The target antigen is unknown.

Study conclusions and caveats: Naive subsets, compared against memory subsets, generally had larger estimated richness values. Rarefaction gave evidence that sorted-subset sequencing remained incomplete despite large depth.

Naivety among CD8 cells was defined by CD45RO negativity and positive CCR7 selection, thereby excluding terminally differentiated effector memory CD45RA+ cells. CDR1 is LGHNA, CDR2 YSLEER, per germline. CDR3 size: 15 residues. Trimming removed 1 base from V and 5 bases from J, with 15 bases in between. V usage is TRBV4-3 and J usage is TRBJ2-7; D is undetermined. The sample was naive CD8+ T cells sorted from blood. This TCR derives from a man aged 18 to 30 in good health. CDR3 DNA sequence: TGCGCCAGCAGCCAAGTTACCTCGTTCCGCGACGAGCAGTACTTC. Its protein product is CASSQVTSFRDEQYF.